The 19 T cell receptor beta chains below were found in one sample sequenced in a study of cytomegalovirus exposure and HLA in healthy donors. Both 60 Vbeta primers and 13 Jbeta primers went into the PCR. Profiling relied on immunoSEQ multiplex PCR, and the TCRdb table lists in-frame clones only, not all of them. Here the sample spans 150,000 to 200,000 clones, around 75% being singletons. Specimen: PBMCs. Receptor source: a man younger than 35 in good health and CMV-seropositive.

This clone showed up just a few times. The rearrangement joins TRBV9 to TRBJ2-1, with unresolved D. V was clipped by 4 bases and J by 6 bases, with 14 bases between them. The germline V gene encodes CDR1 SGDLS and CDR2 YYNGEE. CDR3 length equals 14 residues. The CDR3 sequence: CASSPQERSNEQFF. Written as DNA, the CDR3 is TGTGCCAGCAGCCCCCAGGAACGGTCCAATGAGCAGTTCTTC. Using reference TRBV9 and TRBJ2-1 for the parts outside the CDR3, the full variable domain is DSGVTQTPKHLITATGQRVTLRCSPRSGDLSVYWYQQSLDQGLQFLIQYYNGEERAKGNILERFSAQQFPDLHSELNLSSLELGDSALYFCASSPQERSNEQFFGPGTRLTVL.

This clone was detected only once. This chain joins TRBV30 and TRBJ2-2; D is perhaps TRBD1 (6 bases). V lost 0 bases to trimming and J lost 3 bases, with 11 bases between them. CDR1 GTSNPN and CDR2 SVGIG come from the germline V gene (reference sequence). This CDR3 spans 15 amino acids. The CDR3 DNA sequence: TGTGCCTGGAGTGTCTTGGGGGCGGACACCGGGGAGCTGTTTTTT. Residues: CAWSVLGADTGELFF.

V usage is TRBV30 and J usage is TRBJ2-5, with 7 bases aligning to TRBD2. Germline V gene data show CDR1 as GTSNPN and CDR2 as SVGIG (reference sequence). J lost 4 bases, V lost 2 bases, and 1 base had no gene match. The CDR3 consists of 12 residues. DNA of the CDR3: TGTGCCTGGAGTAGCGGGGCAGAGACCCAGTACTTC. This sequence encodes CAWSSGAETQYF.

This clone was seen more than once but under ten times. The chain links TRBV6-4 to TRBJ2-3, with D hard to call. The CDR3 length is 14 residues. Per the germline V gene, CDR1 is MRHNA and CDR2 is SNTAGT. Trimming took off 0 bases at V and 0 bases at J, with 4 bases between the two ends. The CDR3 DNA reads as TGTGCCAGCAGTGACTCACAGAGCACAGATACGCAGTATTTT. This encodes CASSDSQSTDTQYF.

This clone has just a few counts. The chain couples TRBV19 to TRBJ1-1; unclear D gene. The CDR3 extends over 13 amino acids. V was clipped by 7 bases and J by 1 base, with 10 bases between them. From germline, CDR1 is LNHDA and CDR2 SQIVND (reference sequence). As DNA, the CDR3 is TGTGCCAGTACGTTAACTGCGAACACTGAAGCTTTCTTT. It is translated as CASTLTANTEAFF.

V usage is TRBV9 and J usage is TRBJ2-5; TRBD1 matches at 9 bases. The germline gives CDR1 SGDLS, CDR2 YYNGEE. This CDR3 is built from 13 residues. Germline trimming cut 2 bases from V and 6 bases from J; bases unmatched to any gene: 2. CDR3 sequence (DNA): TGTGCCAGCAGCGTGGACAGGGGACAGACCCAGTACTTC. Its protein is CASSVDRGQTQYF. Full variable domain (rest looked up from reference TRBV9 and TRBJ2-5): DSGVTQTPKHLITATGQRVTLRCSPRSGDLSVYWYQQSLDQGLQFLIQYYNGEERAKGNILERFSAQQFPDLHSELNLSSLELGDSALYFCASSVDRGQTQYFGPGTRLLVL.

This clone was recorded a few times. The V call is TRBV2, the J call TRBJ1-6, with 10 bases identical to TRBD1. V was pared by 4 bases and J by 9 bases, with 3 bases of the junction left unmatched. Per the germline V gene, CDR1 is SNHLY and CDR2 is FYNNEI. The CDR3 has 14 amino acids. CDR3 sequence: CASSVRDRGSPLHF. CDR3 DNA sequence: TGTGCCAGCAGTGTCAGGGACAGGGGTTCACCCCTCCACTTT. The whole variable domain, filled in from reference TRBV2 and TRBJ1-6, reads EPEVTQTPSHQVTQMGQEVILRCVPISNHLYFYWYRQILGQKVEFLVSFYNNEISEKSEIFDDQFSVERPDGSNFTLKIRSTKLEDSAMYFCASSVRDRGSPLHFGNGTRLTVT.

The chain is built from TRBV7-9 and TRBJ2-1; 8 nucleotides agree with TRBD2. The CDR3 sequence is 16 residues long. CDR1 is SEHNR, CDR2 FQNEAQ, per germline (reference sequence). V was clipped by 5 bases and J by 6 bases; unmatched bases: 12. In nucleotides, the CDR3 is TGTGCCAGCAGCCCCGTCCCGGGAGGGCCAGTCAATGAGCAGTTCTTC. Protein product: CASSPVPGGPVNEQFF.

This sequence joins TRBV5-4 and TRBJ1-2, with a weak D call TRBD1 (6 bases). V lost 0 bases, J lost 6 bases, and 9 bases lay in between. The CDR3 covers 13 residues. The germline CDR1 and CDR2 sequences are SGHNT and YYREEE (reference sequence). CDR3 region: CASSLVAGDGYTF. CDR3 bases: TGTGCCAGCAGCTTGGTAGCAGGGGATGGCTACACCTTC.

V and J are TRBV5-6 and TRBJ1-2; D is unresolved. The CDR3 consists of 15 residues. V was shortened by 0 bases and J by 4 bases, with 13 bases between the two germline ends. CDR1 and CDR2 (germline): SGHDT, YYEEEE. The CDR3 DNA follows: TGTGCCAGCAGCTTGGGTACAGCCTTCGGCTATGGCTACACCTTC. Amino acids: CASSLGTAFGYGYTF.

CDR3 protein: CASSLRRAAQETQYF. The CDR3 nucleotides are TGTGCCAGCAGCTTAAGGAGGGCGGCCCAAGAGACCCAGTACTTC. This chain uses TRBV7-9 with TRBJ2-5; maybe TRBD2 (6 bases). CDR1 and CDR2 (germline): SEHNR, FQNEAQ (reference sequence). V was shortened by 2 bases and J by 1 base, with 11 bases between the two germline ends. The CDR3 is 15 amino acids. Full variable domain (remainder filled in from reference TRBV7-9 and TRBJ2-5): DTGVSQNPRHKITKRGQNVTFRCDPISEHNRLYWYRQTLGQGPEFLTYFQNEAQLEKSRLLSDRFSAERPKGSFSTLEIQRTEQGDSAMYLCASSLRRAAQETQYFGPGTRLLVL.

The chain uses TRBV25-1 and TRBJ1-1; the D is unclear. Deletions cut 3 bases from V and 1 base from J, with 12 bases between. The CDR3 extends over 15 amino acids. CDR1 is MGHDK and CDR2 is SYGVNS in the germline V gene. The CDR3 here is CASSDYPLPNTEAFF. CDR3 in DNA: TGTGCCAGCAGTGACTACCCGTTACCGAACACTGAAGCTTTCTTT. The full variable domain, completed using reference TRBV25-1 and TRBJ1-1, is EADIYQTPRYLVIGTGKKITLECSQTMGHDKMYWYQQDPGMELHLIHYSYGVNSTEKGDLSSESTVSRIRTEHFPLTLESARPSHTSQYLCASSDYPLPNTEAFFGQGTRLTVV.

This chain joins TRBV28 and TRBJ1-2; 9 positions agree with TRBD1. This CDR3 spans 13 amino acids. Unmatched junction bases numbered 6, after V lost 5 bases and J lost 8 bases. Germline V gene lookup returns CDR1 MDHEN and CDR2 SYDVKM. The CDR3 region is CASSLGTGNGYTF. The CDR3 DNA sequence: TGTGCCAGCAGTCTAGGGACAGGGAACGGCTACACCTTC.

CDR3 amino acids: CASSEPQGARTEAFF. The DNA for the CDR3 is TGTGCCAGCTCAGAACCACAGGGGGCTAGAACTGAAGCTTTCTTT. J is TRBJ1-1 and V is TRBV18; 9 positions match TRBD1. V trimming: 5 bases; J trimming: 5 bases; junction bases outside the gene matches: 9. Per the germline V gene, CDR1 is KGHSH and CDR2 is LQKENI. The CDR3 is made up of 15 amino acids.

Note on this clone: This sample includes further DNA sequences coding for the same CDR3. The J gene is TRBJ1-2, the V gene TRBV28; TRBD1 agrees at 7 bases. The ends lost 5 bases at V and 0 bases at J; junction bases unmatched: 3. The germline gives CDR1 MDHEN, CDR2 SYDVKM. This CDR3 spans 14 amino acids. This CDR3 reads CASSPGQANYGYTF. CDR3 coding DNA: TGTGCCAGCAGTCCCGGACAGGCTAACTATGGCTACACCTTC.

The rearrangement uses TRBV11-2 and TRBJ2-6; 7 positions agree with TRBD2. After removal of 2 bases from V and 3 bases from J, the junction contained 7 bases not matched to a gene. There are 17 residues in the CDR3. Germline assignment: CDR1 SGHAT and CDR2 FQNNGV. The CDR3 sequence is CASSLRGGLGGANVLTF. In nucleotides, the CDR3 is TGTGCCAGCAGCTTAAGGGGAGGGCTAGGTGGGGCCAACGTCCTGACTTTC.

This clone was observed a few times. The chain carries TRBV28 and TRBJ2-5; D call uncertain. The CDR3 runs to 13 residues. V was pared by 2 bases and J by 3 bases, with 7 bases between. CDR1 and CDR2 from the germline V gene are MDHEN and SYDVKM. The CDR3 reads CASSLVLEETQYF. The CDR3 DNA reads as TGTGCCAGCAGTTTAGTCCTAGAAGAGACCCAGTACTTC.

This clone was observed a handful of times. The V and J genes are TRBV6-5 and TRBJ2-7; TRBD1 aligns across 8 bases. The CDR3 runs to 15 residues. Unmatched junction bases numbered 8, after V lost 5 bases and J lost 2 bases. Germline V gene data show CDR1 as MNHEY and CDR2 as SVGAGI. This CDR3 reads CASSKRTGRTYEQYV. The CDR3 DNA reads TGTGCCAGCAGTAAACGGACAGGGAGGACCTACGAGCAGTACGTC.

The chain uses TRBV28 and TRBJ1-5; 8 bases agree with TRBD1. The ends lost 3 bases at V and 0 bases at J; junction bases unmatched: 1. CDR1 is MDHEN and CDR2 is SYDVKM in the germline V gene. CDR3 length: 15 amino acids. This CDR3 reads CASSLQGASNQPQHF. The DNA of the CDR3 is TGTGCCAGCAGTTTGCAGGGGGCTAGCAATCAGCCCCAGCATTTT.